The 27 T cell receptor beta chains given below trace back to one sample, sequenced in a study of immune cell composition in non-small cell lung cancer. Normal lung sampling was at least 3 cm from the tumour, as distant as possible. Assay: immunoSEQ multiplex PCR; the TCRdb copy retains only in-frame clones and omits some. In the table there are 2,000 or so clones, about 72% of which are singletons. The sequenced sample was non-adjacent lung tissue. Receptors were obtained from a human donor with non-small cell lung cancer.

This clone was counted between two and nine times. The chain couples TRBV4-1 to TRBJ1-1, with 10 bases identical to TRBD1. The germline V gene has CDR1 MGHRA and CDR2 YSYEKL. This CDR3 has 17 residues. The J segment lost 1 base and the V segment lost 0 bases, leaving 5 bases of the junction unmatched. DNA of the CDR3: TGCGCCAGCAGCCAAGATCTTGGGACAGGGGCGAACACTGAAGCTTTCTTT. Its translation is CASSQDLGTGANTEAFF.

The chain employs TRBV6-1 and TRBJ2-6, with TRBD1 as a possible D gene (6 bases). The V end was cut by 4 bases, the J end by 0 bases, with 16 bases between. This CDR3 is built from 18 residues. Looked up from germline, CDR1 is MNHNS and CDR2 is SASEGT. The CDR3 region is CASSVIVRGSSGANVLTF. DNA of the CDR3: TGTGCCAGCAGTGTAATTGTCAGGGGAAGCTCTGGGGCCAACGTCCTGACTTTC.

V gene TRBV7-9 combines with J gene TRBJ2-4, with D tentatively TRBD2 (7 bases). The V and J ends lost 5 bases and 5 bases respectively, with 16 bases between them. Per the germline V gene, CDR1 is SEHNR and CDR2 is FQNEAQ (reference sequence). The CDR3 has 15 amino acids. For the CDR3, the DNA is TGTGCCAGCAGCATCTTCGGAGGGGGGGAAAACATTCAGTACTTC. Translating it yields CASSIFGGGENIQYF.

This chain links TRBV5-1 with TRBJ2-5, with D perhaps matching TRBD2 (6 bases). Trimming shortened V by 6 bases and J by 5 bases, and 17 bases separated the two germline ends. Germline loops: CDR1 SGHRS, CDR2 YFSETQ. The length of the CDR3 is 14 residues. CDR3 region: CASTLDSSAETQYF. Written as DNA, the CDR3 is TGCGCCAGCACCCTGGATTCTAGCGCGGAGACCCAGTACTTC.

The J gene is TRBJ2-7, the V gene TRBV2; TRBD2 is a possible D gene (6 bases). This CDR3 region has 12 residues. CDR1 is SNHLY and CDR2 is FYNNEI in the germline V gene. CDR3 amino acids: CATRGFTYEQYF. CDR3 coding DNA: TGTGCTACCCGGGGGTTTACCTACGAGCAGTACTTC.

J is TRBJ2-3 and V is TRBV7-6, with TRBD2 matching over 9 bases. CDR1 SGHVS and CDR2 FNYEAQ come from the germline V gene. The CDR3 contains 15 residues. Losses at the gene ends were 5 bases for V and 5 bases for J; bases not matched to a gene: 8. The DNA of the CDR3 is TGTGCCAGCAGCCCGGGACTAGCAGGAGTAGATACGCAGTATTTT. Encoded protein: CASSPGLAGVDTQYF.

The rearrangement links TRBV5-5 to TRBJ2-1; the match to TRBD2 covers 10 bases. The V and J ends lost 0 bases and 12 bases, in that order; junction bases with no gene match: 9. Germline assignment: CDR1 SGHKS and CDR2 YYEKEE (reference sequence). The length of the CDR3 is 15 residues. CDR3 DNA: TGTGCCAGCAGCTTGGTGGAGACTAGCGGGCCGGGGCAGTTCTTC. It translates to CASSLVETSGPGQFF.

V usage is TRBV7-9 and J usage is TRBJ1-2, with no clear D. CDR1 SEHNR and CDR2 FQNEAQ come from the germline V gene (reference sequence). The CDR3 is 14 residues long. The V end lost 8 bases, the J end lost 8 bases, and 21 bases lay between the germline ends. CDR3 in DNA: TGTGCCAGCGATCCTCCCCCCCCGGGTGGAGGCTACACCTTC. This encodes CASDPPPPGGGYTF.

Here the CDR3 reads CASSFSSPLTKNIQYF. The CDR3 region has the DNA TGTGCCAGCAGCTTTTCATCTCCGCTAACCAAAAACATTCAGTACTTC. The chain uses TRBV5-5 and TRBJ2-4; D is ambiguous. Per the germline V gene, CDR1 is SGHKS and CDR2 is YYEKEE (reference sequence). This CDR3 has 16 residues. The V and J ends lost 2 bases and 2 bases respectively, with 14 bases between them.

The chain links TRBV5-6 to TRBJ2-3, with D perhaps matching TRBD1 (6 bases). Deletions cut 4 bases from V and 9 bases from J, with 21 bases between. The CDR3 covers 15 residues. CDR1 is SGHDT, CDR2 YYEEEE, per germline. As DNA, the CDR3 is TGTGCCAGCAGCCGTAGGTTAGGGGGATCAGGGACGCAGTATTTT. Its protein is CASSRRLGGSGTQYF.

This sequence joins TRBV6-1 and TRBJ1-2; D unclear. Looked up from germline, CDR1 is MNHNS and CDR2 is SASEGT. Trimming cost V 2 bases and J 7 bases, with 11 bases left between them. CDR3 size: 13 residues. The CDR3 DNA reads TGTGCCAGCAGTGAAACCCTAACGGGTGGCTACACCTTC. Its protein product is CASSETLTGGYTF.

This clone showed up just once. The V call is TRBV6-5, the J call TRBJ1-2, with no clear D. This CDR3 contains 13 residues. Trimming stripped 2 bases from V and 8 bases from J, with 12 bases between. Germline V gene data show CDR1 as MNHEY and CDR2 as SVGAGI. Here the CDR3 DNA reads TGTGCCAGCAGTTACACTTCGTATAACGGCTACACCTTC. This translates into CASSYTSYNGYTF.

The chain joins TRBV5-1 to TRBJ1-1; possible D gene TRBD1, 5 bases. V was trimmed by 7 bases and J by 8 bases, leaving 9 bases between them. Germline V gene lookup returns CDR1 SGHRS and CDR2 YFSETQ. CDR3 length: 10 amino acids. CDR3 nucleotide sequence: TGCGCCAGCGCGGGGGTAGAAGCTTTCTTT. Its translation is CASAGVEAFF.

The rearrangement joins TRBV28 to TRBJ2-7; 7 nucleotides align to TRBD1. This CDR3 is built from 13 residues. The V segment lost 3 bases and the J segment 3 bases; nucleotides outside the gene matches: 2. The V gene's germline CDR1 is MDHEN and CDR2 SYDVKM. The CDR3 loop is CASSFGQDYEQYF. The CDR3 DNA reads as TGTGCCAGCAGTTTCGGACAGGACTACGAGCAGTACTTC.

The rearrangement joins TRBV28 to TRBJ2-1; 7 positions agree with TRBD2. CDR3 size: 16 residues. With 4 bases clipped from V and 4 bases from J, the junction kept 10 bases outside the gene matches. Germline V gene sequence: CDR1 MDHEN, CDR2 SYDVKM. Here the CDR3 DNA reads TGTGCCAGCAGTTCAAATCTAGCGGAATTATACAATGAGCAGTTCTTC. Translated: CASSSNLAELYNEQFF. The full variable domain, rest sourced from reference TRBV28 and TRBJ2-1, is DVKVTQSSRYLVKRTGEKVFLECVQDMDHENMFWYRQDPGLGLRLIYFSYDVKMKEKGDIPEGYSVSREKKERFSLILESASTNQTSMYLCASSSNLAELYNEQFFGPGTRLTVL.

This clone was detected a few times. This chain links TRBV4-3 with TRBJ2-3, with D tentatively TRBD2 (6 bases). Germline values: CDR1 LGHNA, CDR2 YSLEER. Trimming removed 4 bases at V and 9 bases at J, with 20 bases between. The CDR3 is 15 amino acids. The CDR3 is CASSPRWGPGETQYF. As DNA, the CDR3 is TGCGCCAGCAGCCCGCGCTGGGGACCGGGGGAAACGCAGTATTTT.

V is TRBV5-6 and J is TRBJ1-2, with D tentatively TRBD1 (6 bases). Germline V gene sequence: CDR1 SGHDT, CDR2 YYEEEE. The CDR3 is 16 amino acids. Trimming removed 2 bases from V and 8 bases from J, with 22 bases in between. CDR3 sequence: CASSFGPWGRDRGYTF. The CDR3, as DNA: TGTGCCAGCAGCTTTGGGCCCTGGGGGCGAGATCGCGGCTACACCTTC.

The gene calls are TRBV27 and TRBJ2-1; 9 bases match TRBD2. The germline CDR1 and CDR2 sequences are MNHEY and SMNVEV (reference sequence). Germline trimming cut 10 bases from V and 3 bases from J; bases unmatched to any gene: 10. This CDR3 has 15 amino acids. CDR3 bases: TGTGCCATCCTTAGGGCGGGAGGGTTCTACAATGAGCAGTTCTTC. Translation: CAILRAGGFYNEQFF.

This clone appeared a few times. The chain uses TRBV6-5 and TRBJ1-5; 9 bases line up with TRBD1. The CDR3 has 14 amino acids. CDR1 and CDR2 from the germline V gene are MNHEY and SVGAGI. J was trimmed by 7 bases and V by 6 bases; bases with no gene match: 7. In DNA, the CDR3 is TGTGCCAGCAGCCCCAGGACAGGGGACCAGCCCCAGCATTTT. It encodes CASSPRTGDQPQHF.

This chain connects TRBV7-8 to TRBJ2-7; 7 bases are a match to TRBD2. J gave up 3 bases and V 1 base, and 3 bases lay outside the gene matches. The CDR3 contains 14 residues. Germline V gene data show CDR1 as SGHVS and CDR2 as FQNEAQ. CDR3 nucleotide sequence: TGTGCCAGCAGCTTAGAGCGGGGTAACTACGAGCAGTACTTC. It codes for CASSLERGNYEQYF.

This chain links TRBV7-2 with TRBJ2-3; D is undetermined. This CDR3 is built from 13 residues. Germline CDR1 and CDR2: SGHTA and FQGNSA. Trimming pared 2 bases from V and 5 bases from J, leaving 8 bases between. The DNA of the CDR3 is TGTGCCAGCAGCTTACTAGTGCGAGATACGCAGTATTTT. Translated, it gives CASSLLVRDTQYF.

This chain uses TRBV7-8 with TRBJ2-7, with 10 positions matching TRBD2. With 1 base clipped from V and 3 bases from J, the junction kept 6 bases outside the gene matches. This CDR3 region has 16 residues. CDR1 is SGHVS, CDR2 FQNEAQ, per germline. The CDR3 reads CASSLEASGGRYEQYF. DNA of the CDR3: TGTGCCAGCAGCTTAGAAGCTAGCGGGGGCCGCTACGAGCAGTACTTC.

This clone was found a few times. This chain uses TRBV2 with TRBJ1-1; weak D call: TRBD1 (6 bases). Trimming left V 5 bases short and J 8 bases short, with 15 bases between. The length of the CDR3 is 13 residues. Germline loops: CDR1 SNHLY, CDR2 FYNNEI. CDR3 region: CASSSLRGSEAFF. DNA for the CDR3: TGTGCCAGCAGTTCCCTCAGGGGCAGCGAAGCTTTCTTT. The full variable domain, rest sourced from reference TRBV2 and TRBJ1-1, is EPEVTQTPSHQVTQMGQEVILRCVPISNHLYFYWYRQILGQKVEFLVSFYNNEISEKSEIFDDQFSVERPDGSNFTLKIRSTKLEDSAMYFCASSSLRGSEAFFGQGTRLTVV.

This chain links TRBV28 with TRBJ1-3; possibly TRBD1 for D (6 bases). The CDR3 extends over 16 amino acids. The V and J ends lost 5 bases and 0 bases respectively, with 14 bases between them. Germline CDR1 MDHEN, CDR2 SYDVKM. The CDR3 reads CASSLHLDSSGNTIYF. CDR3 sequence (DNA): TGTGCCAGCAGTCTCCACCTGGACAGCTCTGGAAACACCATATATTTT. The full variable domain, rest sourced from reference TRBV28 and TRBJ1-3, is DVKVTQSSRYLVKRTGEKVFLECVQDMDHENMFWYRQDPGLGLRLIYFSYDVKMKEKGDIPEGYSVSREKKERFSLILESASTNQTSMYLCASSLHLDSSGNTIYFGEGSWLTVV.

In its sample, this clone is large (0.1 to 1%). The V and J genes are TRBV27 and TRBJ1-4, with D maybe TRBD1 (6 bases). The V end lost 0 bases, the J end lost 8 bases, and 13 bases lay between the germline ends. Germline V gene data show CDR1 as MNHEY and CDR2 as SMNVEV (reference sequence). This CDR3 spans 15 amino acids. The CDR3 loop is CASSLSGTYGEKLFF. The CDR3 DNA sequence: TGTGCCAGCAGTTTATCGGGGACATACGGAGAAAAACTGTTTTTT.

This chain connects TRBV9 to TRBJ2-3; no clear D gene. The germline V gene has CDR1 SGDLS and CDR2 YYNGEE. V lost 2 bases and J lost 0, with 10 bases in between. The length of the CDR3 is 15 residues. CDR3 DNA: TGTGCCAGCAGCGTGGAGCGATCTAGCACAGATACGCAGTATTTT. Translation: CASSVERSSTDTQYF.

The chain has TRBV11-2 and TRBJ1-1; D not resolved. Trimming cost V 5 bases and J 1 base, with 11 bases left between them. This CDR3 has 14 residues. Looked up from germline, CDR1 is SGHAT and CDR2 is FQNNGV. The CDR3: CASSPARENTEAFF. Here the CDR3 DNA reads TGTGCCAGCAGCCCCGCGAGGGAGAACACTGAAGCTTTCTTT.